Listed here are 20 T cell receptor beta chains from one sample, sequenced in a study of blood T cell repertoires in COVID-19. Here immunoSEQ multiplex PCR was the method, and the copy in TCRdb shows in-frame clones only, minus some. The table shows about 130,000 clones, with more than 80% occurring only once. Sequencing used peripheral blood. Receptors were obtained from a human donor in a cohort sampled during active COVID-19.

This clone came up a few times. The chain joins TRBV15 to TRBJ2-5; TRBD1 agrees at 10 bases. The V segment lost 3 bases and the J segment 6 bases; nucleotides outside the gene matches: 7. CDR3 length equals 15 residues. Per germline, CDR1 LNHNV and CDR2 YYDKDF (reference sequence). CDR3 sequence reads: CATSRPGQGLKTQYF. The CDR3 region has the DNA TGTGCCACCAGCAGGCCGGGACAGGGGTTGAAGACCCAGTACTTC.

This clone was seen just once. Here the CDR3 DNA reads TGTGCCAGCAACGGTGCGGGCTATGGCTACACCTTC. It yields the protein CASNGAGYGYTF. This chain links TRBV28 with TRBJ1-2; D gene uncertain. Trimming left V 7 bases short and J 4 bases short, with 10 bases between. Per the germline V gene, CDR1 is MDHEN and CDR2 is SYDVKM. This CDR3 comprises 12 residues.

V and J are TRBV6-4 and TRBJ1-2; D is unresolved. The germline V gene has CDR1 MRHNA and CDR2 SNTAGT. The CDR3 contains 14 residues. Trimming removed 0 bases at V and 4 bases at J, with 9 bases between. The CDR3 bases are TGTGCCAGCAGTGACTCCTTCCGGTTCTATGGCTACACCTTC. As protein: CASSDSFRFYGYTF.

The chain joins TRBV9 to TRBJ2-1; 7 nucleotides align to TRBD2. Unmatched junction bases numbered 10, after V lost 5 bases and J lost 14 bases. The CDR3 runs to 12 residues. Per the germline V gene, CDR1 is SGDLS and CDR2 is YYNGEE. CDR3 loop: CASSAWGGMEFF. CDR3 nucleotides: TGTGCCAGCAGTGCCTGGGGGGGAATGGAGTTCTTC.

The chain links TRBV2 to TRBJ2-3; no clear D. CDR1 is SNHLY and CDR2 is FYNNEI in the germline V gene. The CDR3 covers 15 residues. Trimming cost V 4 bases and J 3 bases, with 14 bases left between them. In DNA, the CDR3 is TGTGCCAGCAGTGTGCAGGCAATTAGTACAGATACGCAGTATTTT. Translating gives CASSVQAISTDTQYF.

In its sample, this clone was seen once. The chain couples TRBV9 to TRBJ1-5; 8 bases map to TRBD1. The CDR3 is 16 residues long. Trimming at V came to 3 bases and at J to 7 bases, leaving 12 bases not matched to a gene. The V gene's germline CDR1 is SGDLS and CDR2 YYNGEE. As DNA, the CDR3 is TGTGCCAGCAGCGACCCATCAGGGACAGGCAGCCAGCCCCAGCATTTT. Amino acids: CASSDPSGTGSQPQHF.

This chain connects TRBV7-8 to TRBJ1-1; D perhaps matches TRBD1 (5 bases). Deletions cut 5 bases from V and 11 bases from J, with 18 bases between. The CDR3 runs 13 residues. Looked up from germline, CDR1 is SGHVS and CDR2 is FQNEAQ. The CDR3 nucleotides are TGTGCCAGCAGCACTCTAGCGGGGGTCGAGGCTTTCTTT. Translation: CASSTLAGVEAFF. Using reference TRBV7-8 and TRBJ1-1 for the parts outside the CDR3, the full variable domain is GAGVSQSPRYKVAKRGQDVALRCDPISGHVSLFWYQQALGQGPEFLTYFQNEAQLDKSGLPSDRFFAERPEGSVSTLKIQRTQQEDSAVYLCASSTLAGVEAFFGQGTRLTVV.

The chain joins TRBV4-3 to TRBJ2-6, with D possibly TRBD2 on 6 matching bases. With 3 bases removed from V and 4 bases from J, the gap between germline ends came to 28 bases. The germline V gene encodes CDR1 LGHNA and CDR2 YSLEER. The CDR3 spans 21 residues. In DNA, the CDR3 is TGCGCCAGCAGCCACTTCACCCTCCGAGGGCGGGCGAGCGGGGGGGCCAACGTCCTGACTTTC. This translates into CASSHFTLRGRASGGANVLTF.

The CDR3 reads CASSPRFIDNQPQHF. In DNA form, the CDR3 reads TGTGCCAGCAGTCCCAGGTTTATAGACAATCAGCCCCAGCATTTT. The rearrangement links TRBV6-2 or TRBV6-3 to TRBJ1-5, with D unresolved. Trimming shortened V by 5 bases and J by 3 bases, and 14 bases separated the two germline ends. Germline-derived CDR1 and CDR2 are MNHEY and SVGEGT. This CDR3 region has 15 residues.

The chain employs TRBV3-1 (or the pseudogene TRBV3-2) and TRBJ2-5, with 11 nucleotides matching TRBD2. V shed 6 bases, J shed 5 bases, and the junction held 5 bases outside the gene matches. The CDR3 runs to 14 residues. The germline CDR1 and CDR2 sequences are LGHDT and YNNKEL (reference sequence). The chain's CDR3 is CASSSTSGTETQYF. The CDR3 DNA follows: TGTGCCAGCAGTTCGACTAGCGGGACGGAGACCCAGTACTTC.

The chain links TRBV24-1 to TRBJ2-3, with TRBD2 matching over 9 bases. V shed 6 bases, J shed 5 bases, and the junction held 14 bases outside the gene matches. CDR3 length: 17 residues. The germline CDR1 and CDR2 sequences are KGHDR and SFDVKD. CDR3 DNA: TGTGCCACCAGTCTTGCGGGAGCGGGAGGCGGTGGAGATACGCAGTATTTT. Translation: CATSLAGAGGGGDTQYF.

This rearrangement joins TRBV11-2 to TRBJ1-1; 7 bases are shared with TRBD1. Germline V gives CDR1 SGHAT, CDR2 FQNNGV. Germline trimming cut 3 bases from V and 7 bases from J; bases unmatched to any gene: 11. The CDR3 is 15 amino acids. The CDR3 DNA follows: TGTGCCAGCAGCTTCTACAGGGGCCGGCCTGGTGAAGCTTTCTTT. It translates to CASSFYRGRPGEAFF.

The chain links TRBV27 to TRBJ1-1; a possible D gene is TRBD1 (5 bases). This CDR3 has 14 amino acids. Germline V lookup: CDR1 MNHEY, CDR2 SMNVEV (reference sequence). The V end lost 3 bases, the J end lost 5 bases, and 13 bases lay between the germline ends. CDR3 loop: CASSFSQGGTEAFF. The CDR3 bases are TGTGCCAGCAGTTTCTCCCAGGGAGGAACTGAAGCTTTCTTT.

This clone is a singleton in its sample. This chain links TRBV6-2 or TRBV6-3 with TRBJ1-1; a weak D match, TRBD1 (6 bases). CDR1 and CDR2 from the germline V gene are MNHEY and SVGEGT. The V gene lost 2 bases and the J gene lost 2 bases, with 18 bases spanning the gap. The CDR3 runs 17 residues. The CDR3 reads CASSYPSQGLGNTEAFF. In DNA, the CDR3 is TGTGCCAGCAGTTACCCGTCCCAGGGGCTCGGCAACACTGAAGCTTTCTTT.

The chain employs TRBV7-2 and TRBJ2-1; a possible D gene is TRBD2 (7 bases). Trimming shortened V by 5 bases and J by 8 bases, and 22 bases separated the two germline ends. Germline V gene sequence: CDR1 SGHTA, CDR2 FQGNSA. This CDR3 contains 16 residues. The CDR3 is CASSPTGGSHSDEQFF. DNA for the CDR3: TGTGCCAGCAGCCCGACAGGCGGGAGTCATAGCGATGAGCAGTTCTTC.

This clone was picked up a small number of times. The chain links TRBV9 to TRBJ2-3; D is ambiguous. Germline V gene lookup returns CDR1 SGDLS and CDR2 YYNGEE. This CDR3 has 13 amino acids. The V and J ends lost 0 bases and 4 bases respectively, with 6 bases between them. The CDR3 DNA is TGTGCCAGCAGCGTAGTCCCAGCAGATACGCAGTATTTT. Translation gives CASSVVPADTQYF.

The V call is TRBV2, the J call TRBJ1-2; TRBD1 aligns across 11 bases. Germline values: CDR1 SNHLY, CDR2 FYNNEI. Trimming took 8 bases from V and 3 from J; bases not matched to a gene: 11. The length of the CDR3 is 16 residues. CDR3 nucleotide sequence: TGTGCCAGCCGGACAGGGGGCCTCCAGAACCACTATGGCTACACCTTC. Translated, it gives CASRTGGLQNHYGYTF.

The chain recombines TRBV5-1 with TRBJ2-3; D unclear. Looked up from germline, CDR1 is SGHRS and CDR2 is YFSETQ. Trimming took 4 bases from V and 5 from J, leaving 8 bases between them. The CDR3 length is 12 residues. CDR3 DNA: TGCGCCAGCAGCGCAAGAGTAGATACGCAGTATTTT. It yields the protein CASSARVDTQYF.

The chain combines TRBV5-1 with TRBJ2-5; the D is unclear. The CDR3 contains 10 residues. Germline CDR1 is SGHRS and CDR2 is YFSETQ. Trimming removed 9 bases from V and 5 bases from J, with 8 bases in between. The CDR3: CANPGETQYF. The CDR3, as DNA: TGCGCCAACCCCGGGGAGACCCAGTACTTC.

The chain links TRBV7-9 to TRBJ2-7; 10 bases fit TRBD1. CDR1 is SEHNR, CDR2 FQNEAQ, per germline (reference sequence). J lost 6 bases, V lost 1 base, and 3 bases had no gene match. The CDR3 is 14 residues long. Here the CDR3 DNA reads TGTGCCAGCAGCTTAGAAGGACAGGGGGGCGAGCAGTACTTC. It codes for CASSLEGQGGEQYF.